Only one count was recorded for the clone carrying this TCR beta chain. Its target is unknown. CDR1 and CDR2 from the germline V gene are SGDLS and YYNGEE. The J segment lost 3 bases and the V segment lost 0 bases, leaving 2 bases of the junction unmatched. The CDR3 sequence is 15 residues long. The data derive from a study of cytomegalovirus exposure and HLA in healthy donors. Notes on the study in general: A reported reduction in N-insertions relative to the roughly 700-donor mean was seen in an Asian-associated ancestry cluster in a later analysis. Presence/absence analyses assumed roughly uniform sequencing depth across donors.

The PCR was carried out with 60 Vbeta primers and 13 Jbeta primers. The assay was immunoSEQ multiplex PCR, and TCRdb's table has in-frame clones only and misses some. This sample carries more than 110,000 clones, approximately 80% of them seen once, and the ten largest clones take under 4.5%. The sequencing input was PBMCs. The receptor was derived from a man younger than 35 in good health and CMV-seronegative. The gene calls are TRBV9 and TRBJ2-3; 9 bases map to TRBD2. CDR3 in amino acids: CASSVVAGVTDTQYF. The DNA for the CDR3 is TGTGCCAGCAGCGTAGTAGCGGGAGTTACAGATACGCAGTATTTT.